This TCR beta chain is from a study of human T cells and chemical hapten exposure. The sample's time point: patch test 1, 2 weeks after DPC sensitization. Treatment denoted: therapeutic diphenylcyclopropenone sensitization with weekly scalp DPC. The study extracted total RNA from unfractionated whole blood. This clonotype has at least ten counts. One end of the junction does not line up with germline, which may come from a read error. Using its own MiXCR run on the RACE reads, TCRdb lists one record per CDR3 protein. The profile shows approximately 41,000 distinct CDR3 sequences, 4% of them singletons. This CDR3 has 14 amino acids. Germline loops: CDR1 MDHEN, CDR2 SYDVKM.

The sequence was obtained from a man aged 50-59 years with alopecia areata. Some clones in this sample may be carry-over from other donors' samples. This sample comprised whole blood, obtained in connection with sensitization to the hapten diphenylcyclopropenone (DPC). The rearrangement uses TRBV28 and TRBJ1-4; a weak D match, TRBD1 (5 bases). The CDR3 sequence is CASHGLDVPQRGDF. As DNA, the CDR3 is TGTGCCAGCCACGGGCTAGACGTCCCCCAACGAGGGGATTTT.